Detailed here is one TCR beta chain. Given a much more abundant clone one base away, this may be a read error. In TCRdb, the reads were re-called with MiXCR into one record per CDR3 protein. The data contain 200,000 to 250,000 distinct CDR3 sequences, roughly 26% of them singletons. CDR1 SGHAT and CDR2 FQDESV come from the germline V gene (reference sequence). The CDR3 runs to 14 residues. Unmatched junction bases numbered 14, after V lost 6 bases and J lost 11 bases. The data belong to a study of kidney transplant recipient with SARS-CoV-2 infection. V usage is TRBV11-1 and J usage is TRBJ2-5; 8 bases align to TRBD1. This sequence originates from a male patient aged 25-45 years who had COVID-19 and was a kidney transplant recipient. Some T cells may arise from the graft donor. Sequenced here: a blood sample, sampled at baseline and on day 111 from a kidney transplant recipient. The CDR3 sequence is CASSRQGSTYGQYF. For the CDR3, the DNA is TGTGCCAGCAGTCGACAGGGGAGTACCTACGGGCAGTACTTC.